The 19 T cell receptor beta chains below were found in one sample sequenced in a study of T cells after yellow fever vaccination. From the 5' RACE reads, TCRdb called clonotypes with MiXCR, one entry per CDR3 protein. This table holds 500,000 to 650,000 distinct CDR3 sequences, about a sixth found once. The source material was PBMCs, sampled 5 to 6 days after the first yellow fever vaccination. The source is a man aged 18 to 29 who received the YFV17D yellow fever vaccine.

The genes are TRBV6-2 or TRBV6-3 and TRBJ1-1, with D perhaps matching TRBD1 (5 bases). The CDR3 extends over 14 amino acids. Trimming pared 2 bases from V and 1 base from J, leaving 8 bases between. CDR1 and CDR2 from the germline V gene are MNHEY and SVGEGT. The CDR3 bases are TGTGCCAGCAGTTACCTCACAGGGAACACTGAAGCTTTCTTT. Its translation: CASSYLTGNTEAFF.

This clonotype turned up a few times. This chain uses TRBV4-2 with TRBJ1-1; TRBD1 is a possible D gene (5 bases). Per the germline V gene, CDR1 is LGHNA and CDR2 is YNFKEQ. The CDR3 is 13 amino acids. The V and J ends lost 0 bases and 11 bases respectively, with 13 bases between them. The CDR3 sequence: CASSQDPSEGAFF. CDR3 coding DNA: TGTGCCAGCAGCCAAGATCCGTCGGAGGGGGCTTTCTTT.

The chain joins TRBV24-1 to TRBJ2-1, with 8 bases that match TRBD1. The CDR3 is made up of 16 amino acids. J gave up 1 base and V 0 bases, and 1 base lay outside the gene matches. CDR1 and CDR2 (germline): KGHDR, SFDVKD. CDR3 DNA: TGTGCCACCAGTGATTTGAGACAGGGGTCCTACAATGAGCAGTTCTTC. It specifies CATSDLRQGSYNEQFF.

The CDR3 sequence: CASSQDRGSGNEQFF. DNA of the CDR3: TGCGCCAGCAGCCAAGATCGGGGGAGCGGCAATGAGCAGTTCTTC. The chain carries TRBV4-1 and TRBJ2-1; possible D gene TRBD2, 6 bases. CDR3 length: 15 amino acids. Trimming pared 0 bases from V and 6 bases from J, leaving 12 bases between. In germline, CDR1 is MGHRA, CDR2 YSYEKL.

With respect to this clonotype: Compared with germline, one end of the junction differs, possibly owing to a read error. The chain has TRBV9 and TRBJ1-1; possibly TRBD1 for D (5 bases). This CDR3 contains 15 residues. CDR1 is SGDLS, CDR2 YYNGEE, per germline. The DNA for the CDR3 is TGTGGCAGCAGCGTAGAAGGGACTGCGAACACTGAAGCTTTCTTT. This encodes CGSSVEGTANTEAFF.

The rearrangement uses TRBV19 and TRBJ1-2; no clear D gene. The length of the CDR3 is 16 residues. Germline V gives CDR1 LNHDA, CDR2 SQIVND (reference sequence). Deletions cut 0 bases from V and 1 base from J, with 12 bases between. The CDR3 reads CASSIDHRGFNYGYTF. The CDR3 region has the DNA TGTGCCAGTAGTATAGATCACAGAGGATTTAACTATGGCTACACCTTC. The full variable domain, its missing parts supplied by reference TRBV19 and TRBJ1-2, is DGGITQSPKYLFRKEGQNVTLSCEQNLNHDAMYWYRQDPGQGLRLIYYSQIVNDFQKGDIAEGYSVSREKKESFPLTVTSAQKNPTAFYLCASSIDHRGFNYGYTFGSGTRLTVV.

This clonotype was counted between two and nine times. The rearrangement links TRBV20-1 to TRBJ1-1, with 7 bases matching TRBD1. The germline V gene encodes CDR1 DFQATT and CDR2 SNEGSKA (reference sequence). V lost 6 bases and J lost 6; bases outside the gene matches: 10. The CDR3 runs 13 residues. CDR3 residues: CSAPRAGGPEAFF. The CDR3 DNA reads as TGCAGTGCCCCCCGGGCAGGGGGTCCTGAAGCTTTCTTT.

This clonotype has a handful of counts. The chain uses TRBV19 and TRBJ2-2, with a possible D match to TRBD1 (6 bases). The CDR3 is 15 residues long. Germline-derived CDR1 and CDR2 are LNHDA and SQIVND (reference sequence). With 3 bases removed from V and 4 bases from J, the gap between germline ends came to 12 bases. The CDR3, as DNA: TGTGCCAGTAGTATGGGTGACAGGACCACCGGGGAGCTGTTTTTT. Amino acids: CASSMGDRTTGELFF.

The J gene is TRBJ1-1, the V gene TRBV6-2 or TRBV6-3; weak D call: TRBD1 (5 bases). Trimming removed 4 bases from V and 3 bases from J, with 15 bases in between. Germline loops: CDR1 MNHEY, CDR2 SVGEGT. The CDR3 has 15 amino acids. This CDR3 is CASSFGTGGDTEAFF. CDR3 nucleotides: TGTGCCAGCAGTTTTGGGACCGGGGGAGACACTGAAGCTTTCTTT.

The chain employs TRBV19 and TRBJ1-1; 10 bases match TRBD1. The CDR3 totals 15 residues. The V gene end was trimmed by 9 bases and the J gene end by 0 bases; junction bases not matched to a gene: 7. Germline CDR1 reads LNHDA; CDR2 reads SQIVND (reference sequence). DNA for the CDR3: TGTGCCAGCGGGGACAGGGGCCGGCTGAACACTGAAGCTTTCTTT. Translating gives CASGDRGRLNTEAFF.

This clonotype was observed at least ten times. The chain uses TRBV20-1 and TRBJ1-5; D gene uncertain. The CDR3 runs 14 residues. CDR1 and CDR2 from the germline V gene are DFQATT and SNEGSKA (reference sequence). V dropped 5 bases and J dropped 6 bases, with 17 bases sitting between them. This CDR3 reads CSAGPPAGSQPQHF. CDR3 in DNA: TGCAGTGCTGGACCTCCGGCTGGAAGTCAGCCCCAGCATTTT.

This clonotype was found a few times. The rearrangement uses TRBV6-5 and TRBJ2-7; 7 nucleotides line up with TRBD1. The CDR3 runs to 14 residues. Germline V gene lookup returns CDR1 MNHEY and CDR2 SVGAGI. The J segment lost 7 bases and the V segment lost 7 bases, leaving 13 bases of the junction unmatched. CDR3 sequence: CASTLQGSSGEQYF. CDR3 bases: TGTGCCAGCACTTTACAGGGGTCGTCGGGGGAGCAGTACTTC.

The chain uses TRBV20-1 and TRBJ2-5; the D gene is possibly TRBD2 (5 bases). With 6 bases removed from V and 5 bases from J, the gap between germline ends came to 10 bases. In germline, CDR1 is DFQATT, CDR2 SNEGSKA (reference sequence). CDR3 size: 11 residues. The CDR3 spells CSATLGETQYF. DNA for the CDR3: TGCAGTGCCACACTAGGGGAGACCCAGTACTTC.

This clonotype was recorded a few times. The chain has TRBV6-1 and TRBJ2-5; TRBD2 might be the D (5 bases). Germline CDR1 MNHNS, CDR2 SASEGT. There are 15 residues in the CDR3. The V end was cut by 6 bases, the J end by 5 bases, with 19 bases between. This CDR3 is CASRGNWLAQETQYF. The CDR3 DNA follows: TGTGCCAGCAGGGGGAACTGGCTAGCCCAGGAGACCCAGTACTTC.

This clonotype was seen a few times. The J gene is TRBJ2-7, the V gene TRBV6-2 or TRBV6-3, with 8 positions matching TRBD1. Germline trimming cut 7 bases from V and 3 bases from J; bases unmatched to any gene: 14. The V gene's germline CDR1 is MNHEY and CDR2 SVGEGT. This CDR3 spans 16 amino acids. The chain's CDR3 is CASNSRRTGLFYEQYF. The CDR3 DNA follows: TGTGCCAGCAATAGTCGGCGGACAGGGCTCTTCTACGAGCAGTACTTC.

This clonotype was seen only a few times. A junction end diverges from the germline sequence, so it may reflect a read error. This sequence joins TRBV9 and TRBJ1-2; D gene ambiguous. The CDR3 runs to 11 residues. Germline CDR1 and CDR2: SGDLS and YYNGEE. As DNA, the CDR3 is TGTGCCAGCAGCGTAGGGTCGGACTTCAACTTC. Its protein is CASSVGSDFNF. The full variable domain, with the rest looked up from reference TRBV9 and TRBJ1-2, is DSGVTQTPKHLITATGQRVTLRCSPRSGDLSVYWYQQSLDQGLQFLIQYYNGEERAKGNILERFSAQQFPDLHSELNLSSLELGDSALYFCASSVGSDFNFGSGTRLTVV.

This clonotype appeared a single time. The chain employs TRBV19 and TRBJ1-5; no clear D. The germline gives CDR1 LNHDA, CDR2 SQIVND (reference sequence). This CDR3 contains 20 residues. Trimming took off 1 base at V and 2 bases at J, with 24 bases between the two ends. This CDR3 is CASSIAPRNSGVRGNQPQHF. The CDR3 DNA sequence: TGTGCCAGTAGTATAGCCCCACGTAACAGCGGGGTACGGGGCAATCAGCCCCAGCATTTT.

In its sample, this clonotype was seen a few times. The chain uses TRBV7-6 and TRBJ1-1; D ambiguous. The V end was cut by 3 bases, the J end by 0 bases, with 8 bases between. Per germline, CDR1 SGHVS and CDR2 FNYEAQ. The CDR3 spans 14 residues. This CDR3 is CASSFKQMNTEAFF. DNA for the CDR3: TGTGCCAGCAGCTTTAAACAGATGAACACTGAAGCTTTCTTT.

In nucleotides, the CDR3 is TGTGCCAGCAGCTTGTACGGGGCCACAGATACGCAGTATTTT. This translates into CASSLYGATDTQYF. The J gene is TRBJ2-3, the V gene TRBV7-2; the D gene could be TRBD1 or TRBD2 (5 bases each). The CDR3 consists of 14 residues. Germline CDR1 is SGHTA and CDR2 is FQGNSA. Deletions cut 3 bases from V and 2 bases from J, with 9 bases between.